The present T cell receptor (beta chain) was sequenced within a study of long-term antiretroviral therapy in people with HIV. Study conclusions and caveats: Therapy changes, viral resistance and ART adherence were not documented in the available data. Repertoire dominance by clones expanded before ART was seen at all time points.

CDR1 is MNHNS and CDR2 is SASEGT in the germline V gene. The V and J ends lost 4 bases and 11 bases respectively, with 9 bases between them. The CDR3 covers 11 residues. A remark on this clone: No antigen is known for it.

A v3.0 immunoSEQ assay was performed at survey level. Libraries were prepared by immunoSEQ multiplex PCR; TCRdb keeps only in-frame clonotypes and omits some of them. The sample contains 25,000 to 30,000 clones, more than 85% of which appear only once. V and J are TRBV6-1 and TRBJ2-1; the D is unclear. The sample was unsorted PBMCs, taken 6.2 years after starting antiretroviral therapy. The TCR originated in a man aged 40-50 years with HIV. The CDR3 loop is CASSGDYKQFF. Written as DNA, the CDR3 is TGTGCCAGCAGTGGAGATTATAAGCAGTTCTTC.